The rows below give T cell receptor beta chains drawn from one sample of a study of blood T cell repertoires in COVID-19. Method: immunoSEQ multiplex PCR; TCRdb's copy keeps in-frame clones and lacks some. The table has 190,000 or so clones, about 95% seen once. Sequencing was carried out using peripheral blood. The receptors here all came from a young man with COVID-19, enrolled during active disease. Each CDR3 is given with its conserved first and last residue. The D gene is left open where the match is weak. Only some rows state a clone size, as once, few, many or a class for expanded clones.

-,14,TRBV4-1,TRBJ2-1,-,TGCGCCAGCAGCCAAGATCCCGCACTCATTGAGCAGTTCTTC,CASSQDPALIEQFF
-,13,TRBV27,TRBJ1-6,-,TGTGCCACCAATCTCAGGGGAGCTTCACCCCTCCACTTT,CATNLRGASPLHF
-,17,TRBV7-9,TRBJ2-2,-,TGTGCCAGCAGCTTAAGGTTCAGAGCCCCGGGCACCGGGGAGCTGTTTTTT,CASSLRFRAPGTGELFF
-,19,TRBV7-6,TRBJ2-7,TRBD2,TGTGCCAGCAGTTACCCGGGACTAGCGGGGGGGCCTAACTCCTACGAGCAGTACTTC,CASSYPGLAGGPNSYEQYF
few,15,TRBV2,TRBJ1-6,TRBD1,TGTGCCAGCAGTGATCTGGGACAGGATAATTCACCCCTCCACTTT,CASSDLGQDNSPLHF
once,15,TRBV15,TRBJ1-2,TRBD1,TGTGCCACCAGCAGAGACCGGACAGGGACGGATGGCTACACCTTC,CATSRDRTGTDGYTF
-,17,TRBV19,TRBJ2-1,TRBD2,TGTGCCAGTAGTCCTCTGGGGTGGCGGGGGGCCCACAATGAGCAGTTCTTC,CASSPLGWRGAHNEQFF
-,16,TRBV7-9,TRBJ2-3,TRBD1,TGTGCCAGCAGCTTAATCGGACAGGGAGCGACAGATACGCAGTATTTT,CASSLIGQGATDTQYF
-,14,TRBV5-1,TRBJ1-6,-,TGCGCCAGCAGCTTGGAAATGACAGATTCACCCCTCCACTTT,CASSLEMTDSPLHF
-,14,TRBV5-1,TRBJ1-2,-,TGCGCCAGCAGCGGATGGACAGCGACTGATGGCTACACCTTC,CASSGWTATDGYTF
few,18,TRBV3-1/TRBV3-2,TRBJ2-7,-,TGTGCCAGCAGCCAAGAGAGGTCGGTAGCGGTAAACGCCTACGAGCAGTACTTC,CASSQERSVAVNAYEQYF
once,17,TRBV3-1/TRBV3-2,TRBJ2-3,TRBD1,TGTGCCAGCAGCCAAGATCAAGGGGGCCTCACCGAGGATACGCAGTATTTT,CASSQDQGGLTEDTQYF
-,16,TRBV7-7,TRBJ2-5,-,TGTGCCAGCAGCTTAGGGTCTGGAGTTCTACAAGAGACCCAGTACTTC,CASSLGSGVLQETQYF
-,12,TRBV7-9,TRBJ1-1,-,TGTGCCAGCAGCTTAGAGCGGCGAGGAGCTTTCTTT,CASSLERRGAFF
-,13,TRBV12-3/TRBV12-4,TRBJ2-7,-,TGTGCCAGCAGACTCAACGATAACTACGAGCAGTACTTC,CASRLNDNYEQYF
-,13,TRBV6-5,TRBJ1-1,-,TGTGCCAGCGATCGTGCGGAGGGGACTGAAGCTTTCTTT,CASDRAEGTEAFF
-,17,TRBV5-1,TRBJ2-7,TRBD2,TGCGCCAGCAGCCTGGAGCCTAGCGGGGATGTTTCCTACGAGCAGTACTTC,CASSLEPSGDVSYEQYF
-,16,TRBV6-2/TRBV6-3,TRBJ2-5,TRBD1,TGTGCCAGCACCCCCGAAACAGGGGTGAGGCAAGAGACCCAGTACTTC,CASTPETGVRQETQYF